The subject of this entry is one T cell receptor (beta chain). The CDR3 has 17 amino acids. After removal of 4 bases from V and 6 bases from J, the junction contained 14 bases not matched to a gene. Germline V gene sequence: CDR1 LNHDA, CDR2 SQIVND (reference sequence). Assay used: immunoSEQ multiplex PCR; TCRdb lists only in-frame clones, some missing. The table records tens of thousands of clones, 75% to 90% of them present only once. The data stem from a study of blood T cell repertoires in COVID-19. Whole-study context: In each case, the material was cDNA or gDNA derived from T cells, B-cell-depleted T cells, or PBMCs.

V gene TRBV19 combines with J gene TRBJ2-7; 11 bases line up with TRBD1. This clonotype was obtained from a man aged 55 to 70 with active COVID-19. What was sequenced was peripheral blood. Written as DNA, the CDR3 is TGTGCCAGTAGTACCGGCTTCAGGGACAGGGGGGAGAGCGAGCAGTACTTC. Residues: CASSTGFRDRGESEQYF.